The sample holds many counts of the clone carrying this T cell receptor (beta chain). Antigen specificity is unknown. Arm-PCR of CDR3 regions and iRepertoire HTBI primers were the basis on which TCR beta libraries were built. TCRdb used MiXCR to reprocess the multiplex PCR reads, holding one entry per CDR3 protein. Of about 620,000 distinct CDR3 sequences listed, 15% to 20% are singletons. Regarding time point: newly diagnosed GD, antithyroid drugs for less than 3 months. From RNA extracted from PBMCs, the TCR library was made. This sample is part of a study of regulatory T cells in long-lasting Graves disease. Overall study results and limits: Analyses excluded thyroid tissue, covering peripheral blood alone.

The sample also formed part of further work on T cells in Graves' hyperthyroidism and ophthalmopathy. As that report states: The HTBI primer set drove a first-round RT-PCR of the TCR CDR3.

This TCR came from a woman in her thirties with Graves disease. The sequencing used peripheral blood mononuclear cells (PBMCs), collected at new diagnosis, from a patient treated with antithyroid drugs.

Written as DNA, the CDR3 is TGTGCCAGCAGTAACGGACTCACAGATACGCAGTATTTT. Amino acids: CASSNGLTDTQYF. The gene calls are TRBV6-2 or TRBV6-3 and TRBJ2-3; perhaps TRBD2 as D (5 bases). Trimming removed 5 bases from V and 2 bases from J, with 8 bases in between. CDR1 and CDR2 (germline): MNHEY, SVGEGT. The CDR3 sequence is 13 residues long.